These T cell receptor beta chains were read from a single sample in a study of blood T cell repertoires in COVID-19. Libraries were prepared by immunoSEQ multiplex PCR; TCRdb keeps only in-frame clonotypes and omits some of them. Of 120,000 to 150,000 clones in the sample, roughly 88% were seen once. Sequencing was done on a sample of peripheral blood. These TCRs come from a woman aged 55-70 years with COVID-19, enrolled during active disease. Both conserved end residues are part of each CDR3. The D gene is left open where the match is weak. The listing skips clone size in some rows; elsewhere it reads once, few, many or a size class.

J,size,V,D,CDR3,DNA
TRBJ1-2,.,TRBV5-1,TRBD1,CASSSGTGSYTF,TGCGCCAGCAGCTCGGGGACAGGGAGTTACACCTTC
TRBJ2-6,.,TRBV18,.,CASSRLTSGYTGLSGANVLTF,TGTGCCAGCTCCAGACTGACCTCCGGATATACAGGGCTTTCTGGGGCCAACGTCCTGACTTTC
TRBJ2-6,.,TRBV28,TRBD1,CASSFGQGTSGANVLTF,TGTGCCAGCAGTTTCGGACAGGGGACCTCTGGGGCCAACGTCCTGACTTTC
TRBJ2-1,.,TRBV18,.,CASSPSGTPYNEQFF,TGTGCCAGCTCACCATCCGGGACACCCTACAATGAGCAGTTCTTC
TRBJ2-2,.,TRBV6-2/TRBV6-3,.,CASTPEGSRTGELFF,TGTGCCAGCACCCCCGAGGGCAGTAGGACCGGGGAGCTGTTTTTT
TRBJ1-1,.,TRBV30,.,CAWRSHDRNTEAFF,TGTGCCTGGAGGTCGCATGACAGGAACACTGAAGCTTTCTTT
TRBJ2-5,.,TRBV18,.,CASSLFGSGHQETQYF,TGTGCCAGCTCACTATTTGGAAGCGGGCACCAAGAGACCCAGTACTTC
TRBJ1-1,.,TRBV3-1/TRBV3-2,.,CASSPGGGEAFF,TGTGCCAGCAGCCCCGGGGGGGGTGAAGCTTTCTTT
TRBJ2-1,.,TRBV10-1,TRBD2,CASSTGLAGTYNEQFF,TGCGCCAGCAGCACGGGACTAGCGGGAACCTACAATGAGCAGTTCTTC
TRBJ2-7,once,TRBV18,TRBD2,CASSPSGGSGSSYEQYF,TGTGCCAGCTCTCCCTCGGGAGGTAGCGGGAGCTCCTACGAGCAGTACTTC
TRBJ2-5,.,TRBV30,TRBD1,CAWTGGTETQYF,TGTGCCTGGACAGGGGGCACAGAGACCCAGTACTTC
TRBJ1-6,few,TRBV3-1/TRBV3-2,.,CASRGLLNSPLHF,TGTGCCAGCAGGGGACTTTTGAATTCACCCCTCCACTTT
TRBJ2-2,.,TRBV6-4,TRBD2,CASSERGGSIGELFF,TGTGCCAGCAGTGAGCGGGGGGGCTCGATCGGGGAGCTGTTTTTT
TRBJ1-1,.,TRBV9,.,CASSVDRNTEAFF,TGTGCCAGCAGCGTGGACAGGAACACTGAAGCTTTCTTT